This T cell receptor (beta chain) was sequenced for a study of T cell responses to AZD1222 COVID-19 vaccine. General study findings and limits: Repertoire samples came only from after the peak T cell response. Baseline testing showed seropositivity in only a handful of AZD1222 recipients.

Worth noting for this clone: The antigen is unknown.

The CDR3 is 13 residues long. J gave up 5 bases and V 11 bases, and 8 bases lay outside the gene matches. From germline, CDR1 is SNHLY and CDR2 FYNNEI. The protocol was immunoSEQ multiplex PCR, while the TCRdb copy is restricted to in-frame clones and leaves out a portion. The sample lists 200,000 or so clones, 75% to 90% seen once, with about 3% in the top ten. The material was peripheral blood, obtained on day 0 of MenACWY control vaccination. The V and J genes are TRBV2 and TRBJ1-2; 10 nucleotides line up with TRBD1. This TCR was recovered from an adult in good health. Written as DNA, the CDR3 is TGTGCCGCTAGTCTGGGACAGGGGTATGGCTACACCTTC. Amino acids: CAASLGQGYGYTF.